Following are 30 T cell receptor beta chains from one sample sequenced in a study of OX40 agonist ivuxolimab in advanced cancers. Repertoires were generated with immunoSEQ multiplex PCR, while TCRdb's copy carries only in-frame clones and drops some. The sample contains over 50,000 clones, 80% to 90% of which appear only once. The source material was CD4+ or CD8+ T cells sorted from blood, sampled in a trial of the OX40 agonist ivuxolimab. These receptors all come from an adult with an advanced solid tumor such as melanoma, head and neck, liver or kidney cancer.

The chain recombines TRBV4-1 with TRBJ1-4; maybe TRBD1 (6 bases). With 2 bases removed from V and 6 bases from J, the gap between germline ends came to 16 bases. CDR3 size: 16 residues. Germline assignment: CDR1 MGHRA and CDR2 YSYEKL. This CDR3 reads CASSQSPDRSYEKLFF. The CDR3 bases are TGCGCCAGCAGCCAAAGCCCGGACAGAAGCTATGAAAAACTGTTTTTT.

The J gene is TRBJ2-7, the V gene TRBV2, with a weak D call TRBD1 (6 bases). The CDR3 runs to 11 residues. Germline V CDR1 and CDR2: SNHLY, FYNNEI. V lost 6 bases to trimming and J lost 6 bases, with 9 bases between them. The CDR3 DNA is TGTGCCAGCAGGCAGGGGCCCGAGCAGTACTTC. Amino acids: CASRQGPEQYF.

V usage is TRBV30 and J usage is TRBJ1-5; 10 positions agree with TRBD1. Per the germline V gene, CDR1 is GTSNPN and CDR2 is SVGIG (reference sequence). The length of the CDR3 is 15 residues. Trimming at V came to 4 bases and at J to 6 bases, leaving 9 bases not matched to a gene. The DNA for the CDR3 is TGTGCCTGGACCTCCCGGGACAGGGGTTTTCAGCCCCAGCATTTT. This encodes CAWTSRDRGFQPQHF.

This chain joins TRBV7-8 and TRBJ1-5; no reliable D call. The length of the CDR3 is 14 residues. The V and J ends lost 5 bases and 2 bases respectively, with 10 bases between them. Germline values: CDR1 SGHVS, CDR2 FQNEAQ. CDR3 sequence: CASSPLGGNQPQHF. The DNA for the CDR3 is TGTGCCAGCAGCCCGCTTGGCGGCAATCAGCCCCAGCATTTT.

Concerning this clone: A read error may account for a junction end that differs from germline. CDR3 loop: CTSSESSHSTDTQYF. CDR3 nucleotides: TGCACCAGCAGTGAGTCGTCCCATAGCACAGATACGCAGTATTTT. V and J are TRBV10-1 and TRBJ2-3; D remains ambiguous. Germline CDR1 and CDR2: WNHNN and SYGVQD (reference sequence). The CDR3 totals 15 residues.

CDR3 sequence: CASSGLPVTYGYTF. CDR3 in DNA: TGTGCCAGCAGCGGACTTCCTGTCACCTATGGCTACACCTTC. The chain recombines TRBV6-5 with TRBJ1-2; no firm D call. CDR1 and CDR2 (germline): MNHEY, SVGAGI. The CDR3 extends over 14 amino acids. The germline V and J ends were trimmed by 6 bases and 4 bases, with 15 bases remaining between them.

CDR3 DNA sequence: TGTGCCAGCAGCCCGGCCAGCGGGACGTGGTCCGAGCAGTACTTC. It codes for CASSPASGTWSEQYF. The chain recombines TRBV11-3 with TRBJ2-7, with 7 positions matching TRBD2. The J segment lost 6 bases and the V segment lost 5 bases, leaving 13 bases of the junction unmatched. This CDR3 spans 15 amino acids. Germline CDR1 is SGHNT and CDR2 is YENEEA.

This sequence joins TRBV27 and TRBJ1-2; maybe TRBD1 (6 bases). V was cut by 4 bases and J by 2 bases, with 11 bases left in between. Germline V lookup: CDR1 MNHEY, CDR2 SMNVEV (reference sequence). The CDR3 runs to 14 residues. The CDR3 sequence is CASSSETGNYGYTF. In DNA, the CDR3 is TGTGCCAGCAGTTCTGAGACAGGAAACTATGGCTACACCTTC.

V usage is TRBV5-1 and J usage is TRBJ1-2; no clear D. The CDR3 length is 15 residues. The germline V and J ends were trimmed by 0 bases and 1 base, with 10 bases remaining between them. Germline V gene lookup returns CDR1 SGHRS and CDR2 YFSETQ. CDR3 sequence reads: CASSLGRSLNYGYTF. The DNA for the CDR3 is TGCGCCAGCAGCTTGGGACGGAGTCTTAACTATGGCTACACCTTC.

V usage is TRBV7-6 and J usage is TRBJ2-5, with TRBD1 matching over 10 bases. The J call is in doubt because the DNA end fits TRBJ2-7 better. The CDR3 length is 15 residues. CDR1 SGHVS and CDR2 FNYEAQ come from the germline V gene. The DNA for the CDR3 is TGTGCCAGCAGCTTACTTCCGGGACAGGGGAACGAGCAGTACTTC. Its protein is CASSLLPGQGNEQYF.

This chain connects TRBV4-1 to TRBJ1-2; 7 nucleotides line up with TRBD1. CDR1 MGHRA and CDR2 YSYEKL come from the germline V gene. The CDR3 runs 15 residues. V trimming: 3 bases; J trimming: 8 bases; junction bases outside the gene matches: 12. CDR3 in DNA: TGCGCCAGCAGCCACGCAGGGGGAGTATCCTCGGGCTACACCTTC. It is translated as CASSHAGGVSSGYTF.

Regarding this clone: This sample includes further DNA sequences coding for the same CDR3. The chain has TRBV7-6 and TRBJ1-1; 7 bases align to TRBD1. Germline V gives CDR1 SGHVS, CDR2 FNYEAQ. The junction had 4 bases not matched to a gene; V was cut back by 5 bases and J by 1 base. This CDR3 comprises 14 residues. CDR3 residues: CASSPRTGNTEAFF. The CDR3 coding sequence is TGTGCCAGCAGCCCGCGGACAGGGAACACTGAAGCTTTCTTT.

This chain joins TRBV7-3 and TRBJ2-1; no clear D. Germline values: CDR1 SGHTA, CDR2 FQGTGA. The V end lost 5 bases, the J end lost 7 bases, and 12 bases lay between the germline ends. The CDR3 is made up of 13 amino acids. For the CDR3, the DNA is TGTGCCAGCAGCCCAGGTTGGGGTAATGAGCAGTTCTTC. Amino acid sequence: CASSPGWGNEQFF. The variable domain in full, completed from reference TRBV7-3 and TRBJ2-1, reads GAGVSQTPSNKVTEKGKYVELRCDPISGHTALYWYRQSLGQGPEFLIYFQGTGAADDSGLPNDRFFAVRPEGSVSTLKIQRTERGDSAVYLCASSPGWGNEQFFGPGTRLTVL.

The chain joins TRBV7-2 to TRBJ2-7; D is tentatively TRBD1 or TRBD2 (6 bases each). The CDR3 length is 16 residues. V lost 3 bases and J 3 bases, leaving 18 bases between the germline ends. CDR1 and CDR2 (germline): SGHTA, FQGNSA. DNA of the CDR3: TGTGCCAGCAGCTTGAGTGCGCAGGGGAGGTTCTACGAGCAGTACTTC. Protein sequence: CASSLSAQGRFYEQYF. The whole variable domain, remainder taken from reference TRBV7-2 and TRBJ2-7, is GAGVSQSPSNKVTEKGKDVELRCDPISGHTALYWYRQSLGQGLEFLIYFQGNSAPDKSGLPSDRFSAERTGGSVSTLTIQRTQQEDSAVYLCASSLSAQGRFYEQYFGPGTRLTVT.

The V and J genes are TRBV6-6 and TRBJ2-3; 10 bases are shared with TRBD1. The CDR3 covers 15 residues. Germline V gene lookup returns CDR1 MNHNY and CDR2 SVGAGI (reference sequence). Trimming took 5 bases from V and 3 from J; bases not matched to a gene: 5. The CDR3 here is CASSTPGQGTDTQYF. In DNA form, the CDR3 reads TGTGCCAGCAGTACCCCGGGACAGGGGACAGATACGCAGTATTTT.

V gene TRBV6-1 combines with J gene TRBJ2-3; the D gene is possibly TRBD2 (5 bases). Germline CDR1 reads MNHNS; CDR2 reads SASEGT. V gave up 4 bases and J gave up 3 bases, with 14 bases separating them. The CDR3 has 15 amino acids. The CDR3 DNA reads TGTGCCAGCAGTGCGGGGTCTTCGGGGACAGATACGCAGTATTTT. It codes for CASSAGSSGTDTQYF.

The V and J genes are TRBV5-1 and TRBJ1-1; D is uncertain. The CDR3 loop spans 14 amino acids. In germline, CDR1 is SGHRS, CDR2 YFSETQ. V lost 0 bases to trimming and J lost 8 bases, with 14 bases between them. Here the CDR3 reads CASSLAVGPREAFF. CDR3 sequence (DNA): TGCGCCAGCAGCTTGGCGGTCGGGCCCCGGGAAGCTTTCTTT.

The V and J genes are TRBV5-1 and TRBJ2-3; D is possibly TRBD1 or TRBD2 (5 bases each). Germline V gene sequence: CDR1 SGHRS, CDR2 YFSETQ. Deletions cut 7 bases from V and 5 bases from J, with 8 bases between. This CDR3 is built from 11 residues. The CDR3 loop reads CASRGGDTQYF. The DNA for the CDR3 is TGCGCCAGCCGGGGCGGAGATACGCAGTATTTT. The full variable domain, its missing parts supplied by reference TRBV5-1 and TRBJ2-3, is KAGVTQTPRYLIKTRGQQVTLSCSPISGHRSVSWYQQTPGQGLQFLFEYFSETQRNKGNFPGRFSGRQFSNSRSEMNVSTLELGDSALYLCASRGGDTQYFGPGTRLTVL.

The chain combines TRBV11-3 with TRBJ2-5; 9 nucleotides align to TRBD1. This CDR3 comprises 16 residues. Germline CDR1 reads SGHNT; CDR2 reads YENEEA. V lost 5 bases to trimming and J lost 4 bases; unmatched junction nucleotides: 11. The CDR3 sequence: CASSPGGQGEGETQYF. The CDR3, as DNA: TGTGCCAGCAGCCCGGGGGGACAGGGTGAGGGAGAGACCCAGTACTTC.

The chain carries TRBV19 and TRBJ2-7, with D perhaps matching TRBD1 or TRBD2 (6 bases each). The CDR3 runs 15 residues. The germline V and J ends were trimmed by 4 bases and 0 bases, with 13 bases remaining between them. Germline V gene data show CDR1 as LNHDA and CDR2 as SQIVND (reference sequence). The CDR3 region has the DNA TGTGCCAGTAGTAGCTCGGGGGCGAACTCCTACGAGCAGTACTTC. This sequence encodes CASSSSGANSYEQYF. Complete variable domain (other parts from reference TRBV19 and TRBJ2-7): DGGITQSPKYLFRKEGQNVTLSCEQNLNHDAMYWYRQDPGQGLRLIYYSQIVNDFQKGDIAEGYSVSREKKESFPLTVTSAQKNPTAFYLCASSSSGANSYEQYFGPGTRLTVT.

V and J are TRBV6-6 and TRBJ1-5; D is ambiguous. Germline loops: CDR1 MNHNY, CDR2 SVGAGI (reference sequence). This CDR3 comprises 13 residues. Trimming left V 5 bases short and J 7 bases short, with 12 bases between. This CDR3 reads CASSLGPAQPQHF. The CDR3 DNA is TGTGCCAGCAGTCTGGGCCCTGCACAGCCCCAGCATTTT.

Concerning this clone: This sample also contains other DNA sequences that code for the same CDR3. CDR3 amino acids: CASSLVPGNTNQQYF. CDR3 sequence (DNA): TGTGCCAGCAGCTTAGTACCTGGGAACACGAATCAGCAGTACTTC. This sequence joins TRBV11-2 and TRBJ2-7; no reliable D call. Trimming pared 1 base from V and 8 bases from J, leaving 18 bases between. The CDR3 consists of 15 residues. Germline V lookup: CDR1 SGHAT, CDR2 FQNNGV.

V usage is TRBV27 and J usage is TRBJ1-6, with a tentative D call TRBD1 (5 bases). Germline-derived CDR1 and CDR2 are MNHEY and SMNVEV (reference sequence). Trimming took 6 bases from V and 10 from J, leaving 13 bases between them. The CDR3 sequence is 13 residues long. The CDR3 spells CASSLREGSPLHF. For the CDR3, the DNA is TGTGCCAGCAGCCTCAGGGAAGGGTCACCCCTCCACTTT.

The chain is built from TRBV6-1 and TRBJ1-5; no clear D gene. Germline V gene sequence: CDR1 MNHNS, CDR2 SASEGT. V dropped 1 base and J dropped 6 bases, with 10 bases sitting between them. The CDR3 length is 14 residues. DNA for the CDR3: TGTGCCAGCAGTGAAGAGGGAGGGAGTCAGCCCCAGCATTTT. As protein: CASSEEGGSQPQHF.

This clone has a single count. The chain links TRBV5-5 to TRBJ2-2; either TRBD1 or TRBD2 may supply D (6 bases each). The CDR3 is 16 residues long. V shed 0 bases and J shed 3 bases, with 12 bases lying between them. Germline CDR1 SGHKS, CDR2 YYEKEE (reference sequence). CDR3 sequence reads: CASSLVGGGHTGELFF. Here the CDR3 DNA reads TGTGCCAGCAGCTTGGTCGGAGGGGGACACACCGGGGAGCTGTTTTTT.

The genes are TRBV6-5 and TRBJ1-2, with D unresolved. The CDR3 covers 15 residues. The ends were cut back, 4 bases at V and 4 bases at J, with 16 bases in the middle. In germline, CDR1 is MNHEY, CDR2 SVGAGI. CDR3 amino acids: CASSSPGGWVYGYTF. CDR3 in DNA: TGTGCCAGCAGTTCTCCGGGAGGATGGGTCTATGGCTACACCTTC.

The chain recombines TRBV10-3 with TRBJ2-3; 7 bases are shared with TRBD2. Germline lookup yields CDR1 ENHRY and CDR2 SYGVKD. The CDR3 contains 14 residues. The CDR3 DNA is TGTGCTGTAACCCAGGAAGCGGGGCAGGGTACGCAGTATTTT. It codes for CAVTQEAGQGTQYF.

The chain joins TRBV18 to TRBJ2-2; 12 bases match TRBD2. Losses at the gene ends were 0 bases for V and 4 bases for J; bases not matched to a gene: 0. The CDR3 loop spans 16 amino acids. CDR1 KGHSH and CDR2 LQKENI come from the germline V gene. The CDR3 bases are TGTGCCAGCTCACCACCGGGACTAGCGGGCACCGGGGAGCTGTTTTTT. It yields the protein CASSPPGLAGTGELFF.

This chain joins TRBV5-1 and TRBJ2-7; 10 nucleotides match TRBD2. V trimming: 4 bases; J trimming: 0 bases; junction bases outside the gene matches: 4. Germline assignment: CDR1 SGHRS and CDR2 YFSETQ. The CDR3 runs to 15 residues. CDR3 nucleotides: TGCGCCAGCAGCCCGGGGACTAGCGCCTCCTACGAGCAGTACTTC. Its protein is CASSPGTSASYEQYF.

In nucleotides, the CDR3 is TGCAGCGTCTCCGGAGCTTCCTATGGCTACACCTTC. Translation: CSVSGASYGYTF. The chain combines TRBV29-1 with TRBJ1-2; D call uncertain. The germline V gene has CDR1 SQVTM and CDR2 ANQGSEA. This CDR3 contains 12 residues. Trimming shortened V by 6 bases and J by 4 bases, and 12 bases separated the two germline ends.